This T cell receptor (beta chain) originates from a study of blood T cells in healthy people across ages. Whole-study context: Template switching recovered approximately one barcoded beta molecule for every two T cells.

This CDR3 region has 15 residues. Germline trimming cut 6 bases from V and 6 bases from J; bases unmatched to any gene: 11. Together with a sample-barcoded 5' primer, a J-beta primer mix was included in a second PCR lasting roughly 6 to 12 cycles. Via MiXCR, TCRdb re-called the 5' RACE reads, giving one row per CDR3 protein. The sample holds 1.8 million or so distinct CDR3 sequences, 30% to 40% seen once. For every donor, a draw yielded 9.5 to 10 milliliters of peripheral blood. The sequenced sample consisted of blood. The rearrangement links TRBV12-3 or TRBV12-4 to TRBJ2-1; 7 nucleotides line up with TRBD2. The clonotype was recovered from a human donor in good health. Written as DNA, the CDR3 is TGTGCCAGCAGCCCAAGGACTAGTCTCCTCAATGAGCAGTTCTTC. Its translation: CASSPRTSLLNEQFF.